The entry below gives a single T cell receptor beta chain sequence along with its context. This entry belongs to a study of blood T cell repertoires in COVID-19. The CDR3 has 13 amino acids. Germline V CDR1 and CDR2: KGHSH, LQKENI. Germline trimming cut 4 bases from V and 7 bases from J; bases unmatched to any gene: 5. The data were produced by immunoSEQ multiplex PCR, yet TCRdb's version contains in-frame clones alone and is incomplete. The sample includes roughly 71,000 clones, roughly 90% of them seen just once. This chain joins TRBV18 and TRBJ2-7; 9 bases are a match to TRBD1. The receptor was isolated from a man aged 25-45 years with acute or convalescent COVID-19. The source material was peripheral blood. The CDR3 coding sequence is TGTGCCAGCTCACTCCGGGACAGGGAAGAGCAGTACGTC. This codes for CASSLRDREEQYV.